Below are 29 T cell receptor beta chains sequenced from a single sample in a study of blood T cell repertoires in COVID-19. Sequenced by immunoSEQ multiplex PCR; TCRdb stores in-frame clones only, minus some. This table has some 200,000 clones, 80% to 90% appearing once. What was sequenced was peripheral blood. The receptors were sampled from a man aged 25-45 years with active or convalescent COVID-19.

CDR3 in DNA: TGTGCCAGCAGTTACCGGGAGCTTTACGAGCAGTACGTC. Protein: CASSYRELYEQYV. The chain has TRBV2 and TRBJ2-7, with D possibly being TRBD2 (6 bases). There are 13 residues in the CDR3. Germline CDR1 SNHLY, CDR2 FYNNEI. Trimming removed 5 bases from V and 4 bases from J, with 12 bases in between.

The rearrangement joins TRBV11-3 to TRBJ1-5, with D tentatively TRBD1 (6 bases). The CDR3 consists of 14 residues. CDR1 SGHNT and CDR2 YENEEA come from the germline V gene. V lost 3 bases and J 0 bases, leaving 6 bases between the germline ends. In nucleotides, the CDR3 is TGTGCCAGCAGCTTGGGGGCTAGCAATCAGCCCCAGCATTTT. Translating it yields CASSLGASNQPQHF.

The chain recombines TRBV23-1 with TRBJ2-7, with a tentative D call TRBD2 (7 bases). TRBV23-1 is given ORF status, its function remaining uncertain. The CDR3 is 16 residues long. Deletions cut 4 bases from V and 0 bases from J, with 16 bases between. In DNA, the CDR3 is TGCGCCAGCAGTCGAGGGGGAGGGGTTCCCTCCTACGAGCAGTACGTC. Translating it yields CASSRGGGVPSYEQYV.

J is TRBJ1-6 and V is TRBV5-6, with 8 bases identical to TRBD1. The CDR3 is 18 amino acids. CDR1 and CDR2 (germline): SGHDT, YYEEEE. With V trimmed by 3 bases and J by 2 bases, 10 bases remained unmatched. DNA for the CDR3: TGTGCCAGCAGCTCCAGACAGGGGATCGTCCCCTATAATTCACCCCTCCACTTT. Its protein product is CASSSRQGIVPYNSPLHF.

This clone was detected only a few times. This chain joins TRBV7-6 and TRBJ2-7; TRBD2 agrees at 9 bases. Per germline, CDR1 SGHVS and CDR2 FNYEAQ. The CDR3 consists of 15 residues. Germline trimming cut 4 bases from V and 0 bases from J; bases unmatched to any gene: 4. The CDR3 DNA is TGTGCCAGCAGCTCGCTAGCGGGGTACTCCTACGAGCAGTACTTC. Translated: CASSSLAGYSYEQYF.

The CDR3 loop reads CATSDSGQPGEKLFF. In nucleotides, the CDR3 is TGTGCCACCAGTGATTCGGGACAGCCCGGGGAAAAACTGTTTTTT. The J gene is TRBJ1-4, the V gene TRBV24-1; 7 bases fit TRBD1. The CDR3 is 15 residues long. The V gene end was trimmed by 2 bases and the J gene end by 8 bases; junction bases not matched to a gene: 7. The germline V gene has CDR1 KGHDR and CDR2 SFDVKD.

The chain employs TRBV27 and TRBJ1-1, with a possible D match to TRBD1 (5 bases). The CDR3 loop spans 14 amino acids. Germline V CDR1 and CDR2: MNHEY, SMNVEV (reference sequence). The germline V and J ends were trimmed by 5 bases and 1 base, with 11 bases remaining between them. The CDR3 nucleotides read TGTGCCAGCAGTCACGGGGGAGGGAACACTGAAGCTTTCTTT. This sequence encodes CASSHGGGNTEAFF.

V and J are TRBV7-9 and TRBJ1-4; TRBD1 matches at 8 bases. V gave up 0 bases and J gave up 8 bases; unmatched junction bases: 8. The CDR3 contains 16 residues. The germline V gene encodes CDR1 SEHNR and CDR2 FQNEAQ (reference sequence). The CDR3 DNA is TGTGCCAGCAGCTTAGCATCTGCCAGGGGGCACGAAAAACTGTTTTTT. This codes for CASSLASARGHEKLFF. Drawing the rest from reference TRBV7-9 and TRBJ1-4, the complete variable domain is DTGVSQNPRHKITKRGQNVTFRCDPISEHNRLYWYRQTLGQGPEFLTYFQNEAQLEKSRLLSDRFSAERPKGSFSTLEIQRTEQGDSAMYLCASSLASARGHEKLFFGSGTQLSVL.

V usage is TRBV7-9 and J usage is TRBJ1-1; D is uncertain. V was trimmed by 3 bases and J by 1 base, leaving 6 bases between them. CDR1 SEHNR and CDR2 FQNEAQ come from the germline V gene (reference sequence). CDR3 length equals 13 residues. CDR3 residues: CASSFPQNTEAFF. The CDR3 DNA reads as TGTGCCAGCAGCTTTCCCCAGAACACTGAAGCTTTCTTT.

This chain joins TRBV7-8 and TRBJ1-4; D is unresolved. Trimming cost V 0 bases and J 8 bases, with 13 bases left between them. The CDR3 extends over 15 amino acids. Germline lookup yields CDR1 SGHVS and CDR2 FQNEAQ. CDR3 amino acids: CASSLATGLGEKLFF. The DNA for the CDR3 is TGTGCCAGCAGCTTAGCGACGGGATTAGGCGAAAAACTGTTTTTT.

This rearrangement joins TRBV7-2 to TRBJ2-5; 7 bases agree with TRBD2. Losses at the gene ends were 5 bases for V and 3 bases for J; bases not matched to a gene: 9. CDR3 length: 15 amino acids. The germline CDR1 and CDR2 sequences are SGHTA and FQGNSA. In nucleotides, the CDR3 is TGTGCCAGCAGCAAAGCCCGGCTAGCGGAAGAGACCCAGTACTTC. Residues: CASSKARLAEETQYF.

The chain recombines TRBV24-1 with TRBJ1-1; D ambiguous. Trimming removed 12 bases from V and 3 bases from J, with 13 bases in between. Germline V gene lookup returns CDR1 KGHDR and CDR2 SFDVKD. The CDR3 spans 12 residues. This chain's CDR3 is CAAGSDYTEAFF. Written as DNA, the CDR3 is TGTGCCGCCGGGAGCGACTACACTGAAGCTTTCTTT.

This clone was counted once. The rearrangement uses TRBV7-9 and TRBJ2-2; 7 bases match TRBD1. The CDR3 totals 16 residues. The V and J ends lost 4 bases and 5 bases, in that order; junction bases with no gene match: 10. The germline gives CDR1 SEHNR, CDR2 FQNEAQ (reference sequence). CDR3 amino acids: CASSSTRQGVTGELFF. CDR3 nucleotide sequence: TGTGCCAGCAGCTCAACTCGCCAGGGGGTTACCGGGGAGCTGTTTTTT.

This clone occurred once. This chain uses TRBV30 with TRBJ2-5; 13 bases align to TRBD2. Germline V gene sequence: CDR1 GTSNPN, CDR2 SVGIG (reference sequence). Trimming removed 2 bases from V and 5 bases from J; junction bases left unmatched: 5. This CDR3 region has 15 residues. This chain's CDR3 is CAWSTSGGGKETQYF. CDR3 bases: TGTGCCTGGAGTACTAGCGGGGGGGGTAAGGAGACCCAGTACTTC.

The chain recombines TRBV18 with TRBJ1-6; 9 bases are shared with TRBD1. V trimming: 0 bases; J trimming: 0 bases; junction bases outside the gene matches: 3. The CDR3 contains 18 residues. The germline CDR1 and CDR2 sequences are KGHSH and LQKENI. CDR3 nucleotide sequence: TGTGCCAGCTCACCACCCGGGACAGGGAGCTCCTATAATTCACCCCTCCACTTT. Residues: CASSPPGTGSSYNSPLHF.

This clone was detected only a few times. The chain has TRBV2 and TRBJ2-1; 8 bases map to TRBD1. Germline CDR1 reads SNHLY; CDR2 reads FYNNEI. V lost 4 bases to trimming and J lost 4 bases; unmatched junction nucleotides: 3. CDR3 length: 14 residues. The CDR3 DNA is TGTGCCAGCAGTGGCAGGGGGCTATACAATGAGCAGTTCTTC. It yields the protein CASSGRGLYNEQFF.

The J gene is TRBJ2-7, the V gene TRBV4-3; TRBD2 is a possible D gene (6 bases). There are 13 residues in the CDR3. Germline CDR1 is LGHNA and CDR2 is YSLEER. Trimming took off 1 base at V and 7 bases at J, with 11 bases between the two ends. As DNA, the CDR3 is TGCGCCAGCAGCCAAGTGGAGGGATTGGAGCAGTACTTC. Residues: CASSQVEGLEQYF.

CDR3 residues: CASSLALRVNTEAFF. As DNA, the CDR3 is TGTGCCAGCAGCTTAGCGCTTCGCGTGAACACTGAAGCTTTCTTT. This chain connects TRBV7-2 to TRBJ1-1, with D uncertain. V was shortened by 0 bases and J by 0 bases, with 8 bases between the two germline ends. This CDR3 is 15 amino acids long. Germline lookup yields CDR1 SGHTA and CDR2 FQGNSA.

The chain links TRBV3-1 (or the pseudogene TRBV3-2) to TRBJ2-5; TRBD1 might be the D (5 bases). The CDR3 has 14 amino acids. Deletions cut 4 bases from V and 4 bases from J, with 13 bases between. The germline V gene has CDR1 LGHDT and CDR2 YNNKEL (reference sequence). The CDR3 spells CASSRVQGGETQYF. DNA for the CDR3: TGTGCCAGCAGCCGTGTTCAGGGCGGAGAGACCCAGTACTTC.

The rearrangement uses TRBV4-3 and TRBJ2-2; 7 bases fit TRBD1. The V segment lost 4 bases and the J segment 4 bases; nucleotides outside the gene matches: 9. CDR3 length equals 16 residues. Germline lookup yields CDR1 LGHNA and CDR2 YSLEER. The CDR3 loop is CASSPRQGSATGELFF. In DNA form, the CDR3 reads TGCGCCAGCAGCCCCCGACAGGGCAGCGCCACCGGGGAGCTGTTTTTT.

This sequence joins TRBV4-1 and TRBJ2-3; D is ambiguous. Looked up from germline, CDR1 is MGHRA and CDR2 is YSYEKL. The CDR3 is 16 residues long. Trimming removed 0 bases from V and 9 bases from J, with 19 bases in between. CDR3 in amino acids: CASSQELHRVSETQYF. The CDR3 DNA follows: TGCGCCAGCAGCCAAGAGCTCCACCGGGTCTCCGAAACGCAGTATTTT.

The chain is built from TRBV28 and TRBJ1-5; no clear D gene. This CDR3 contains 15 residues. CDR1 is MDHEN, CDR2 SYDVKM, per germline. V was cut by 4 bases and J by 0 bases, with 10 bases left in between. CDR3 residues: CASSYDMNSNQPQHF. CDR3 nucleotides: TGTGCCAGCAGTTATGACATGAATAGCAATCAGCCCCAGCATTTT.

This chain links TRBV30 with TRBJ2-5; D is ambiguous. Germline CDR1 GTSNPN, CDR2 SVGIG (reference sequence). The CDR3 has 12 residues. V lost 0 bases and J 9 bases, leaving 11 bases between the germline ends. The CDR3: CAWSVGSRAQYF. The CDR3 nucleotides are TGTGCCTGGAGTGTGGGTAGCCGGGCCCAGTACTTC.

This sequence joins TRBV24-1 and TRBJ2-1; TRBD2 matches 11 bases. Trimming took 1 base from V and 7 from J; bases not matched to a gene: 5. The CDR3 consists of 16 residues. Germline CDR1 is KGHDR and CDR2 is SFDVKD. Here the CDR3 DNA reads TGTGCCACCAGTGATTTTGAGGCTAGCGGGAGGAATGAGCAGTTCTTC. Its protein product is CATSDFEASGRNEQFF.

This clone occurred a few times. The chain combines TRBV5-1 with TRBJ1-1; 8 positions agree with TRBD1. V was clipped by 4 bases and J by 3 bases; unmatched bases: 2. There are 13 residues in the CDR3. The V gene's germline CDR1 is SGHRS and CDR2 YFSETQ. Here the CDR3 reads CASSKTGDTEAFF. CDR3 nucleotides: TGCGCCAGCAGCAAGACAGGGGACACTGAAGCTTTCTTT.

The chain combines TRBV12-3 or TRBV12-4 with TRBJ1-2, with D perhaps matching TRBD1 (5 bases). The length of the CDR3 is 12 residues. Trimming removed 6 bases from V and 1 base from J, with 6 bases in between. The CDR3 is CASSQGNYGYTF. The CDR3 DNA reads as TGTGCCAGCAGCCAGGGTAACTATGGCTACACCTTC.

The genes are TRBV24-1 and TRBJ2-2; D is unclear. The CDR3 is 14 residues long. CDR1 and CDR2 (germline): KGHDR, SFDVKD. The V end was cut by 7 bases, the J end by 1 base, with 9 bases between. CDR3 amino acids: CATSPIQNTGELFF. In nucleotides, the CDR3 is TGTGCCACCAGCCCAATACAGAACACCGGGGAGCTGTTTTTT.

The CDR3 spells CASSPRDPSNTGELFF. The DNA for the CDR3 is TGCGCCAGCAGCCCCAGGGATCCCTCGAACACCGGGGAGCTGTTTTTT. The chain is built from TRBV5-1 and TRBJ2-2; D might be TRBD1 (5 bases). V dropped 4 bases and J dropped 0 bases, with 13 bases sitting between them. In germline, CDR1 is SGHRS, CDR2 YFSETQ. CDR3 length: 16 amino acids.

This clone came up a few times. In nucleotides, the CDR3 is TGTGCCTGGAGTGTAACACTAGCGGGCTCAGGCTACAATGAGCAGTTCTTC. Its translation: CAWSVTLAGSGYNEQFF. The rearrangement links TRBV30 to TRBJ2-1, with 9 positions matching TRBD2. The CDR3 spans 17 residues. Germline V gives CDR1 GTSNPN, CDR2 SVGIG (reference sequence). Trimming removed 0 bases from V and 3 bases from J; junction bases left unmatched: 9.